This TCR beta chain was captured by sequencing in a study of T and B cells in COVID-19 patients. Study context: Blood was sampled from COVID-19 patients who were either actively infected or recovered. Points from the study as a whole: In COVID-19 patients, T cell receptor beta variable and joining gene use was reportedly strongly skewed.

Blood genomic DNA input for TRB amplification was about 240-550 ng. This clonotype was detected only once. No antigen is known for it. A much larger clone differs from this one at a single base, so this may be a read error. Looked up from germline, CDR1 is MNHEY and CDR2 is SVGAGI. This CDR3 region has 14 residues. Multiplex PCR with BIOMED2 TRB-A/B primer pools amplified TRB rearrangements. TCRdb passed the multiplex PCR reads through MiXCR, listing each CDR3 protein once. The data contain roughly 3,500 distinct CDR3 sequences, about 25% of them singletons. The sequencing sample was made of blood. This clonotype was sampled from a human donor with active COVID-19. The chain links TRBV6-5 to TRBJ1-5; no definite D call. The CDR3 nucleotides are TGTACCAGCAGTTCTGGGATCAGTAATCAGCCCCAGCATTTT. Its protein product is CTSSSGISNQPQHF.